The 16 T cell receptor beta chains below come from one sample, sequenced in a study of patients and donors after allogeneic stem cell transplantation. Via MiXCR, TCRdb re-called the RT-PCR reads, giving one row per CDR3 protein. The sample records 20,000 or so distinct CDR3 sequences, 25% to 35% being singletons. Sequencing used blood, either unsorted or a sorted T cell fraction (not recorded which). Source of these receptors: a human donor who was either an allogeneic HSCT recipient or a stem cell or donor lymphocyte infusion donor (not recorded which). It is not recorded whose cells these are; they may come from a transplant donor.

The chain recombines TRBV10-3 with TRBJ2-5; 7 nucleotides line up with TRBD2. The CDR3 has 13 residues. Looked up from germline, CDR1 is ENHRY and CDR2 is SYGVKD. V was clipped by 11 bases and J by 2 bases; unmatched bases: 8. The CDR3 loop reads CASNPSGQETQYF. CDR3 nucleotide sequence: TGTGCCTCCAATCCTAGCGGACAAGAGACCCAGTACTTC.

The CDR3 DNA reads as TGTGCCAGCAGCTTAGGCAGGGAAAGTGAAAAACTGTTTTTT. Amino acid sequence: CASSLGRESEKLFF. The chain combines TRBV13 with TRBJ1-4; tentative D call: TRBD1 (5 bases). Looked up from germline, CDR1 is PRHDT and CDR2 is FYEKMQ (reference sequence). This CDR3 is 14 amino acids long. V was shortened by 0 bases and J by 7 bases, with 9 bases between the two germline ends.

This clonotype turned up a few times. J is TRBJ1-6 and V is TRBV5-5; D perhaps matches TRBD1 (5 bases). CDR1 is SGHKS, CDR2 YYEKEE, per germline (reference sequence). V gave up 0 bases and J gave up 10 bases, with 14 bases separating them. The CDR3 totals 15 residues. The CDR3 spells CASSLVGRVRSPLHF. The CDR3 DNA sequence: TGTGCCAGCAGCTTGGTTGGCAGGGTGCGATCACCCCTCCACTTT.

The chain combines TRBV6-5 with TRBJ2-3, with D uncertain. This CDR3 comprises 13 residues. Trimming took 8 bases from V and 1 from J, leaving 10 bases between them. Germline lookup yields CDR1 MNHEY and CDR2 SVGAGI. DNA of the CDR3: TGTGCCAGCCGCATCCGGGGCACAGATACGCAGTATTTT. Translating it yields CASRIRGTDTQYF.

This clonotype has only a few counts. The chain couples TRBV6-1 to TRBJ2-1; the D call may be TRBD1 or TRBD2 (5 bases each). The CDR3 runs 12 residues. With 7 bases removed from V and 9 bases from J, the gap between germline ends came to 13 bases. CDR1 and CDR2 (germline): MNHNS, SASEGT. CDR3 DNA: TGTGCCAGCACCGAGAGGGGCTTTGAGCAGTTCTTC. Translated: CASTERGFEQFF.

The rearrangement joins TRBV5-1 to TRBJ2-7; TRBD2 aligns across 11 bases. This CDR3 region has 13 residues. The V gene's germline CDR1 is SGHRS and CDR2 YFSETQ. V lost 5 bases to trimming and J lost 4 bases; unmatched junction nucleotides: 2. CDR3: CASSSSGGYEQYF. The CDR3 DNA reads TGCGCCAGCAGTTCTAGCGGGGGGTACGAGCAGTACTTC.

The rearrangement joins TRBV10-3 to TRBJ2-1; D possibly corresponds to TRBD2 (5 bases). The CDR3 covers 16 residues. Germline loops: CDR1 ENHRY, CDR2 SYGVKD. Trimming pared 3 bases from V and 2 bases from J, leaving 14 bases between. CDR3 amino acids: CAISERRPRAYNEQFF. CDR3 sequence (DNA): TGTGCCATCAGTGAAAGGAGGCCTCGGGCCTACAATGAGCAGTTCTTC.

The V call is TRBV6-6, the J call TRBJ1-5; D possibly corresponds to TRBD1 (6 bases). The V and J ends lost 2 bases and 1 base respectively, with 12 bases between them. The CDR3 loop spans 16 amino acids. CDR1 MNHNY and CDR2 SVGAGI come from the germline V gene (reference sequence). The CDR3 reads CASSYALQGSNQPQHF. The CDR3 DNA reads TGTGCCAGCAGTTACGCCCTACAGGGCAGCAATCAGCCCCAGCATTTT.

The table lists this clonotype with many counts. The chain combines TRBV12-3 or TRBV12-4 with TRBJ1-4; D unclear. V lost 0 bases to trimming and J lost 7 bases, with 0 bases between them. There are 11 residues in the CDR3. CDR3 DNA: TGTGCCAGCAGTTTAGCTGAAAAACTGTTTTTT. Translating gives CASSLAEKLFF.

A word on this clonotype: A read error may produce the germline difference seen at one junction end. The V and J genes are TRBV25-1 and TRBJ1-1, with TRBD1 as a possible D gene (5 bases). Germline-derived CDR1 and CDR2 are MGHDK and SYGVNS. The CDR3 has 15 amino acids. CDR3 sequence reads: CVSTAAPGLLTEAFF. The CDR3 DNA sequence: TGTGTCAGCACCGCCGCCCCGGGGCTGTTAACTGAAGCTTTCTTT.

This clonotype showed up just a few times. The chain joins TRBV5-6 to TRBJ1-4; tentative D call: TRBD1 (5 bases). The CDR3 length is 13 residues. V shed 2 bases and J shed 6 bases, with 8 bases lying between them. Germline V gives CDR1 SGHDT, CDR2 YYEEEE. The CDR3 region is CASSFGADEKLFF. The CDR3 region has the DNA TGTGCCAGCAGCTTCGGGGCTGATGAAAAACTGTTTTTT.

This clonotype has just a few counts. The V call is TRBV4-3, the J call TRBJ2-3; D gene ambiguous. Trimming cost V 0 bases and J 2 bases, with 15 bases left between them. The CDR3 length is 17 residues. The germline CDR1 and CDR2 sequences are LGHNA and YSLEER. The CDR3, as DNA: TGCGCCAGCAGCCAAGATTGGCCTAGAGGCCTCACAGATACGCAGTATTTT. Its protein is CASSQDWPRGLTDTQYF.

There are a few counts of this clonotype. The CDR3 DNA reads as TGCAGTGCTAGAGATTGGGTCGAGGGCCACAATCAGCCCCAGCATTTT. Its protein is CSARDWVEGHNQPQHF. The rearrangement joins TRBV20-1 to TRBJ1-5; D remains unclear. CDR3 size: 16 residues. Germline-derived CDR1 and CDR2 are DFQATT and SNEGSKA (reference sequence). Trimming pared 0 bases from V and 3 bases from J, leaving 15 bases between.

The table lists this clonotype with many counts. The chain has TRBV29-1 and TRBJ2-2; 8 nucleotides match TRBD2. This CDR3 is built from 13 residues. V shed 2 bases and J 9 bases; nucleotides not matched to a gene: 5. The germline V gene encodes CDR1 SQVTM and CDR2 ANQGSEA. The CDR3 reads CSVERGGGRELFF. CDR3 bases: TGCAGCGTTGAACGGGGGGGAGGAAGGGAGCTGTTTTTT.

The chain joins TRBV6-5 to TRBJ1-5, with D possibly being TRBD1 (6 bases). The CDR3 length is 15 residues. The V end was cut by 5 bases, the J end by 1 base, with 12 bases between. The germline gives CDR1 MNHEY, CDR2 SVGAGI. The CDR3 DNA reads TGTGCCAGCAGTCCGAGGGGGGTGAGCAATCAGCCCCAGCATTTT. It is translated as CASSPRGVSNQPQHF.

This chain links TRBV28 with TRBJ2-7, with 12 nucleotides matching TRBD1. This CDR3 has 18 amino acids. Germline V CDR1 and CDR2: MDHEN, SYDVKM. J lost 0 bases, V lost 6 bases, and 12 bases had no gene match. The CDR3: CASSLGTGGRSSSYEQYF. In DNA form, the CDR3 reads TGTGCCAGCAGCCTCGGGACAGGGGGCAGGAGTAGCTCCTACGAGCAGTACTTC.